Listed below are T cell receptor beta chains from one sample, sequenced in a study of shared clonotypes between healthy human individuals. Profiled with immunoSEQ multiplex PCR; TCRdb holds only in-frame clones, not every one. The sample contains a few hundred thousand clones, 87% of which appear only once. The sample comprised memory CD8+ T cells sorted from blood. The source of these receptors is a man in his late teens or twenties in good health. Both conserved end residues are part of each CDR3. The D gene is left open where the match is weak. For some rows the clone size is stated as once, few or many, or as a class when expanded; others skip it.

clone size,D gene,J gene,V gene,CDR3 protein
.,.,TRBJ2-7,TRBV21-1,CASIPLQGSDEQYF
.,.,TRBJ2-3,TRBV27,CASSSQGRDTQYF
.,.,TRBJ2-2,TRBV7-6,CASSLYAITNTGELFF
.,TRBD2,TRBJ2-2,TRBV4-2,CASSQDPTSGESGELFF
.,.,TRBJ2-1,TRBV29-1,CSGGEQFF
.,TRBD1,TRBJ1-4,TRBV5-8,CASSFPGRGHEKLFF
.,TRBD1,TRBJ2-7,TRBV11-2,CASSLEYRGPGEQYF
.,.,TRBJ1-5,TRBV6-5,CASSYSASNQPQHF
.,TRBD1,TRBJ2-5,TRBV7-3,CASSRDSKETQYF
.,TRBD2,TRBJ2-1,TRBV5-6,CASSSLGLDNEQFF
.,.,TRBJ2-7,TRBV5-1,CASSLSAQGLNYEQYF
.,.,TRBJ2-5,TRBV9,CASSVEGDRETQYF
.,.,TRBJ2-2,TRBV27,CASSFVQENTGELFF
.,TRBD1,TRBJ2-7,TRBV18,CASSPGQGPYEQYF
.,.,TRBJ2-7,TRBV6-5,CASTPVGSLYEQYF
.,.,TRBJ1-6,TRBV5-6,CASSLTRQVRNSPLHF
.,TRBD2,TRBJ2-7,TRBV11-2,CASSLVGTSGGAVHEQYF
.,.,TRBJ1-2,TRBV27,CASSPQGSYGYTF
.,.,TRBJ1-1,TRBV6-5,CASRQTVNTEAFF
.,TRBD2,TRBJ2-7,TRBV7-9,CASSSRTSGIYEQYF
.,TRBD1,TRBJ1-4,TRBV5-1,CASSLLTGGGEKLFF
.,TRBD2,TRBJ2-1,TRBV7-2,CASSLVSGGPLNEQFF
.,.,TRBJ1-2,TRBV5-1,CASSWHTSYGRDTNYGYTF
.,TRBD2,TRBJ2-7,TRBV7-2,CASSFAGGAYEQYF
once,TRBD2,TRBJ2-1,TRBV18,CASSPPGLAIYEQFF
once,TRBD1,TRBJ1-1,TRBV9,CASSAWDREAFF
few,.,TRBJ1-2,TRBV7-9,CASSLAGTHYGYTF
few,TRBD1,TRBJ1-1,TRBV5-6,CASRDRGLGFSEAFF
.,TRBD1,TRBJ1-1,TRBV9,CASSAAGTGFTEAFF
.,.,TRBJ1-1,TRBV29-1,CSVVGSRTEAFF
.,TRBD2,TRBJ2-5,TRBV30,CAWSWEGVAETQYF
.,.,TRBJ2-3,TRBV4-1,CASSPRSQRVDTQYF
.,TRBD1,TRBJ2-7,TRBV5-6,CASSWDSAYEQYF